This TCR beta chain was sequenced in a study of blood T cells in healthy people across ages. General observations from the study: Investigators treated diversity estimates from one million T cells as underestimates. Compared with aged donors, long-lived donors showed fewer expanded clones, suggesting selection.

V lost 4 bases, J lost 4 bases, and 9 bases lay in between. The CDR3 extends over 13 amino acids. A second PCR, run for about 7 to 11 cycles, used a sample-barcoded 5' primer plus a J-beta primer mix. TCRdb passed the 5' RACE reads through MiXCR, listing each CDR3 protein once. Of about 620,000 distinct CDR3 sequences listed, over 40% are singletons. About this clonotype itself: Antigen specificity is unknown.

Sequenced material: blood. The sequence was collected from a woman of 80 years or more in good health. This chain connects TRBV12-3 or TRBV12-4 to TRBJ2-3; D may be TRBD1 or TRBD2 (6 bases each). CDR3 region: CASSWGAADTQYF. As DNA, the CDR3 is TGTGCCAGCAGTTGGGGGGCAGCAGATACGCAGTATTTT.